Described below is a single T cell receptor (beta chain) sequence and its context. No antigen is known for it. Cycle 7 day 1, cycle 4 day 1, and baseline were the timepoints at which blood was sampled. Germline CDR1 and CDR2: GTSNPN and SVGIG (reference sequence). The CDR3 contains 11 residues. Trimming cost V 3 bases and J 2 bases, with 5 bases left between them. This record belongs to a study of OX40 agonist ivuxolimab in advanced cancers. The overall study: The dose-escalation group included hepatocellular carcinoma, melanoma, renal cell carcinoma and head and neck cancer. At under 85% male, the cohort had a mean age of about 60 years, ranging from about 20 to 80.

Points from the study as a whole: The authors did not determine the antigen specificity of the expanded peripheral T cells.

Repertoires were generated with immunoSEQ multiplex PCR, while TCRdb's copy carries only in-frame clones and drops some. The sample lists 55,000 to 70,000 clones, approximately 83% occurring once. Specimen: CD4+ or CD8+ T cells sorted from blood, collected in a trial of the OX40 agonist ivuxolimab. The chain is built from TRBV30 and TRBJ2-7; D assignment may be TRBD1 or TRBD2 (5 bases each). The receptor was derived from an adult with an advanced solid tumor such as melanoma, head and neck, liver or kidney cancer. CDR3 sequence (DNA): TGTGCCTGGAGGGGGGCCTACGAGCAGTACTTC. Amino acids: CAWRGAYEQYF.